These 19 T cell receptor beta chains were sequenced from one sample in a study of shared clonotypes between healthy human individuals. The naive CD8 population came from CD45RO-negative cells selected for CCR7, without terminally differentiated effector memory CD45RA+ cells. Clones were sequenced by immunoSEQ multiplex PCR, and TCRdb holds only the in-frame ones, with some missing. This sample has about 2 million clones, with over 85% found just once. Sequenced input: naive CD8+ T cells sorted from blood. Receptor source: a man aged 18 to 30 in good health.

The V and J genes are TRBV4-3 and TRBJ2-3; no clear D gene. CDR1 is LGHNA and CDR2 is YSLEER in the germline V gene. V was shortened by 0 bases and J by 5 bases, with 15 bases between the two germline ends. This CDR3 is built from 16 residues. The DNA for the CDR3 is TGCGCCAGCAGCCAAGAAGGACCTACCAACTTAGATACGCAGTATTTT. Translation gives CASSQEGPTNLDTQYF.

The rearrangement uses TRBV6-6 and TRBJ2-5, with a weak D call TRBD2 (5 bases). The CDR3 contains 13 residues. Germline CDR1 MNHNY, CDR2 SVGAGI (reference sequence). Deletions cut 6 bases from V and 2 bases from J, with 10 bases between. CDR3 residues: CASREDGQETQYF. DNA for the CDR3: TGTGCCAGCAGGGAGGACGGACAAGAGACCCAGTACTTC.

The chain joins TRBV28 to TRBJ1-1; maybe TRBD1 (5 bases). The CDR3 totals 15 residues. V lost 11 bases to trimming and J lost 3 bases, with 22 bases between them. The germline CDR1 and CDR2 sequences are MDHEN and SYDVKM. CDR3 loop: CAGTGGDGHDTEAFF. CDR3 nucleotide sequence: TGTGCCGGCACGGGGGGAGACGGTCATGACACTGAAGCTTTCTTT.

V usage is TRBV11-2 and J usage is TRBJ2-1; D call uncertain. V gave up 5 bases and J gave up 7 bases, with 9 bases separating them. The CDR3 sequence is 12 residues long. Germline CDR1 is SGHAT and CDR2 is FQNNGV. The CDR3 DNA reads TGTGCCAGCAGCCAGAATGTTAATGAGCAGTTCTTC. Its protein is CASSQNVNEQFF.

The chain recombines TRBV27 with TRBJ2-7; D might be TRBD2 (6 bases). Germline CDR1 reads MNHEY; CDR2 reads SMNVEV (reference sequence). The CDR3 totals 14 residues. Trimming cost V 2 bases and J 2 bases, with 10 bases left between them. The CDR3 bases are TGTGCCAGCAGTTTACGGGGGAGCACCTACGAGCAGTACTTC. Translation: CASSLRGSTYEQYF.

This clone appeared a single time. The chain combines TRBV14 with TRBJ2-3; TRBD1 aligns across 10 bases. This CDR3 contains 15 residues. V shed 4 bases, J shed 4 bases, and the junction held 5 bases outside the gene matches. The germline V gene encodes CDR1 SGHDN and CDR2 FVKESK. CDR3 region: CASSPSGTGADTQYF. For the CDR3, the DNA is TGTGCCAGCAGCCCTTCCGGGACAGGGGCAGATACGCAGTATTTT.

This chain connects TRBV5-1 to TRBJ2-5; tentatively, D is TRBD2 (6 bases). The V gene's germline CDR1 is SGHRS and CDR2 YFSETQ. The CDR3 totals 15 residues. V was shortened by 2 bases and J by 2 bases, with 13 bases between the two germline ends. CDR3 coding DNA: TGCGCCAGCAGCTTATCGGCGGGGATTCAAGAGACCCAGTACTTC. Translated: CASSLSAGIQETQYF.

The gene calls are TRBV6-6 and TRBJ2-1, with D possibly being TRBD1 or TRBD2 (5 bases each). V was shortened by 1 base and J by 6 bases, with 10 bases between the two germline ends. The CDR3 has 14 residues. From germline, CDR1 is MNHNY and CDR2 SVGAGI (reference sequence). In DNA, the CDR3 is TGTGCCAGCAGTTACTTGGGACCGCTCAATGAGCAGTTCTTC. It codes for CASSYLGPLNEQFF.

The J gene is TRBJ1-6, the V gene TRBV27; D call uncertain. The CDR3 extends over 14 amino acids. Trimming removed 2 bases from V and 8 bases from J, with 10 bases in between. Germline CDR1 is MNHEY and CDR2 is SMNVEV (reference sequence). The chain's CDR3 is CASSLTGSYSPLHF. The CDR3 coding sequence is TGTGCCAGCAGTTTAACGGGTTCCTATTCACCCCTCCACTTT.

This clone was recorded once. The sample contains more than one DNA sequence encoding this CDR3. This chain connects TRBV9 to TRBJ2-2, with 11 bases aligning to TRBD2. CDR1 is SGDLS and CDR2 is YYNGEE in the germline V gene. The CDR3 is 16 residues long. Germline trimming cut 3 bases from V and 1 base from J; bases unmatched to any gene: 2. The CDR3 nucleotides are TGTGCCAGCAGCGATGGGACTAGCGGGAACACCGGGGAGCTGTTTTTT. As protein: CASSDGTSGNTGELFF.

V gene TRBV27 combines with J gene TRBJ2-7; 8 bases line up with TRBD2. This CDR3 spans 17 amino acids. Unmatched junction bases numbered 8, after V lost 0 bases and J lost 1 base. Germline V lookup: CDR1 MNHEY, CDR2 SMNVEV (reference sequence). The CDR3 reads CASSLSSPGGPSYEQYF. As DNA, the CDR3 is TGTGCCAGCAGTTTATCTTCCCCGGGAGGGCCTTCCTACGAGCAGTACTTC.

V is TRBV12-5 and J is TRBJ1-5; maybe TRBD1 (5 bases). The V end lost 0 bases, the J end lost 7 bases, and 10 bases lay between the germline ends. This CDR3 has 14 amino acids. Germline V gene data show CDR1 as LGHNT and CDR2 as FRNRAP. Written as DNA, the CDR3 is TGTGCTAGTGGTTTGGTTGGGGGGGAACAGCCCCAGCATTTT. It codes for CASGLVGGEQPQHF. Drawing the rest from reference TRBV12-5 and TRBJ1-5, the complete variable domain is DARVTQTPRHKVTEMGQEVTMRCQPILGHNTVFWYRQTMMQGLELLAYFRNRAPLDDSGMPKDRFSAEMPDATLATLKIQPSEPRDSAVYFCASGLVGGEQPQHFGDGTRLSIL.

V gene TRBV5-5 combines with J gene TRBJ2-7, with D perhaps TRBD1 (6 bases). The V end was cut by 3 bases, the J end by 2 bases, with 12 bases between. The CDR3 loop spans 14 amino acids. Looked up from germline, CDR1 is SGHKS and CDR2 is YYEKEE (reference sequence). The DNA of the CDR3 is TGTGCCAGCAGCTCAGGGGTCGGAACCTACGAGCAGTACTTC. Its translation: CASSSGVGTYEQYF.

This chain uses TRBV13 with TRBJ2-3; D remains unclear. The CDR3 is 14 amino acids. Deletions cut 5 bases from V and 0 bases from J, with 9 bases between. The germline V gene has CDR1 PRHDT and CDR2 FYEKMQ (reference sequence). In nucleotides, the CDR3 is TGTGCCAGCAGCCCGCCCCTTAGCACAGATACGCAGTATTTT. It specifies CASSPPLSTDTQYF.

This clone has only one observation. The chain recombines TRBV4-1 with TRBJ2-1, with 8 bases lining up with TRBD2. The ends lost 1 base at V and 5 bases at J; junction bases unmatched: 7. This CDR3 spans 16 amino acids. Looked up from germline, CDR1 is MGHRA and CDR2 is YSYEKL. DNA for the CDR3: TGCGCCAGCAGCCAAGTAGGAGGGCGGGGGGACAATGAGCAGTTCTTC. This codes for CASSQVGGRGDNEQFF.

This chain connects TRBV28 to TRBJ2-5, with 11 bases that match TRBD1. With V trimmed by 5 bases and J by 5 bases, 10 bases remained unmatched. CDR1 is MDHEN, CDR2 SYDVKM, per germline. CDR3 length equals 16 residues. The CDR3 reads CASSPVGTGGDETQYF. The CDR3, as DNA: TGTGCCAGCAGTCCTGTGGGGACAGGGGGTGACGAGACCCAGTACTTC.

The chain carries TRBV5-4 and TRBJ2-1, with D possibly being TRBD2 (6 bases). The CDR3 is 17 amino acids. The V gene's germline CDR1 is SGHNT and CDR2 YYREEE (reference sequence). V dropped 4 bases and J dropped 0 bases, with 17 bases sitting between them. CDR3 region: CASSLHGAGISYNEQFF. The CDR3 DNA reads TGTGCCAGCAGCCTCCACGGGGCGGGAATCTCCTACAATGAGCAGTTCTTC. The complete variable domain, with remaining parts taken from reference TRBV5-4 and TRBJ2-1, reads ETGVTQSPTHLIKTRGQQVTLRCSSQSGHNTVSWYQQALGQGPQFIFQYYREEENGRGNFPPRFSGLQFPNYSSELNVNALELDDSALYLCASSLHGAGISYNEQFFGPGTRLTVL.

The CDR3 DNA sequence: TGTGCCAGCAGCTCAGACCTTATGATTGACTATGGCTACACCTTC. Translating gives CASSSDLMIDYGYTF. The chain links TRBV5-4 to TRBJ1-2; no definite D call. V lost 3 bases, J lost 3 bases, and 15 bases lay in between. Per germline, CDR1 SGHNT and CDR2 YYREEE (reference sequence). This CDR3 comprises 15 residues.

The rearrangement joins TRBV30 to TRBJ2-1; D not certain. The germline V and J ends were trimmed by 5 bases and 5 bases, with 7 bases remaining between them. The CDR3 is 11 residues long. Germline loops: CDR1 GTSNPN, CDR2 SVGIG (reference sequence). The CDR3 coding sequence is TGTGCCTGGGGGCGAAACAATGAGCAGTTCTTC. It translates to CAWGRNNEQFF. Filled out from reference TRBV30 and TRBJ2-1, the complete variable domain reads SQTIHQWPATLVQPVGSPLSLECTVEGTSNPNLYWYRQAAGRGLQLLFYSVGIGQISSEVPQNLSASRPQDRQFILSSKKLLLSDSGFYLCAWGRNNEQFFGPGTRLTVL.